The rows below give T cell receptor beta chains drawn from one sample of a study of cytomegalovirus exposure and HLA in healthy donors. Generated by immunoSEQ multiplex PCR, the TCRdb table keeps only in-frame clones and is missing some. Here the sample table reports approximately 110,000 clones. Sequencing was carried out using PBMCs. The origin of the receptors is a young man in good health and CMV-seronegative. CDR3s include the opening cysteine and the closing phenylalanine or tryptophan. The D gene is left open where the match is weak.

j_gene: TRBJ1-2; len: 12; v_gene: TRBV2; d_gene: TRBD1; CDR3aa: CASTAGGRGYTF; CDR3nt: TGTGCCAGCACTGCAGGGGGCCGTGGCTACACCTTC
j_gene: TRBJ1-3; len: 17; v_gene: TRBV11-1; d_gene: TRBD1; CDR3aa: CASSSGQENPSGNTIYF; CDR3nt: TGTGCCAGCAGCTCGGGACAGGAGAATCCCTCTGGAAACACCATATATTTT
j_gene: TRBJ2-7; len: 14; v_gene: TRBV6-5; d_gene: NA; CDR3aa: CASSSGHRSYEQYF; CDR3nt: TGTGCCAGCAGTTCGGGTCACAGGAGTTACGAGCAGTACTTC
j_gene: TRBJ2-3; len: 16; v_gene: TRBV5-4; d_gene: TRBD2; CDR3aa: CASSWGAGGGKDTQYF; CDR3nt: TGTGCCAGCAGCTGGGGGGCGGGGGGCGGCAAAGATACGCAGTATTTT
j_gene: TRBJ2-5; len: 15; v_gene: TRBV7-8; d_gene: NA; CDR3aa: CASSFFGTPQETQYF; CDR3nt: TGTGCCAGCAGCTTCTTCGGGACTCCCCAAGAGACCCAGTACTTC
j_gene: TRBJ2-7; len: 15; v_gene: TRBV5-1; d_gene: TRBD1; CDR3aa: CASSTGTGSLDEQYF; CDR3nt: TGCGCCAGCAGCACGGGGACAGGGAGTTTGGACGAGCAGTACTTC
j_gene: TRBJ1-3; len: 15; v_gene: TRBV5-6; d_gene: NA; CDR3aa: CASSLRTSSGNTIYF; CDR3nt: TGTGCCAGCAGCTTGAGAACCAGCTCTGGAAACACCATATATTTT
j_gene: TRBJ1-1; len: 14; v_gene: TRBV7-9; d_gene: NA; CDR3aa: CATSQGRKNTEAFF; CDR3nt: TGTGCCACCTCCCAAGGGAGAAAGAACACTGAAGCTTTCTTT
j_gene: TRBJ2-7; len: 13; v_gene: TRBV5-1; d_gene: NA; CDR3aa: CASSPAGVHEQYF; CDR3nt: TGCGCCAGCAGCCCCGCCGGGGTACACGAGCAGTACTTC
j_gene: TRBJ1-2; len: 15; v_gene: TRBV27; d_gene: NA; CDR3aa: CASSQKGGPNYGYTF; CDR3nt: TGTGCCAGCAGCCAAAAGGGAGGTCCCAACTATGGCTACACCTTC
j_gene: TRBJ2-7; len: 15; v_gene: TRBV7-8; d_gene: NA; CDR3aa: CASSGGRDRPYEQYF; CDR3nt: TGTGCCAGCAGCGGGGGGCGGGACAGACCCTACGAGCAGTACTTC
j_gene: TRBJ1-1; len: 15; v_gene: TRBV19; d_gene: NA; CDR3aa: CASSSRSVGNTEAFF; CDR3nt: TGTGCCAGTAGTTCGAGGTCCGTGGGGAACACTGAAGCTTTCTTT